This T cell receptor beta chain was documented in a study of neoadjuvant anti-PD-1 for oral cavity cancer. The wider study: Nivolumab at 3 mg/kg was mostly given biweekly, three to four doses, pre-surgery. Non-progressing patients received a fourth nivolumab dose near day 43, then surgery on days 50-56.

Time point reported: after neoadjuvant nivolumab, at surgical resection. PBMC libraries mostly used roughly 480 ng of input genomic DNA, with six replicates per sample. Sequenced by immunoSEQ multiplex PCR; TCRdb stores in-frame clones only, minus some. The data show about 10,000 clones, approximately 64% seen once. The germline CDR1 and CDR2 sequences are GTSNPN and SVGIG (reference sequence). V was trimmed by 1 base and J by 0 bases, leaving 4 bases between them. The CDR3 runs to 13 residues. The chain recombines TRBV30 with TRBJ1-5; D is undetermined. The sequences come from PBMCs, collected after nivolumab (anti-PD-1) treatment. This clonotype originated in a person aged 40-85 years with oral cavity squamous cell carcinoma. The CDR3 reads CAWSEGSNQPQHF. The CDR3 coding sequence is TGTGCCTGGAGTGAGGGTAGCAATCAGCCCCAGCATTTT.